The text below deals with one T cell receptor beta chain. The target antigen is unknown. This entry comes from a study of cytomegalovirus exposure and HLA in healthy donors. Primers for the PCR totalled 60 Vbeta and 13 Jbeta. Produced via immunoSEQ multiplex PCR; TCRdb's table is partial and in-frame only. Of about 210,000 clones in the sample, 82% were seen once. Study results and limitations: Trimming of TCR beta V- and J-genes showed a link, identified in a later analysis, to a missense DCLRE1C variant. Through in vitro validation, three CMV-associated chains were shown to be specific for CMV antigens. Several of the most significant clusters were apparently associated with common viral pathogens in a later analysis.

This CDR3 spans 16 amino acids. CDR1 and CDR2 (germline): SGHVS, FQNEAQ. The V segment lost 2 bases and the J segment 2 bases; nucleotides outside the gene matches: 5. The sequence came from a man aged 35-49 years in good health and CMV-seropositive. The V and J genes are TRBV7-8 and TRBJ2-3, with 9 positions matching TRBD2. The specimen sequenced was PBMCs. DNA of the CDR3: TGTGCCAGCAGCTTAAGGGTAGCGGGAGTCACAGATACGCAGTATTTT. Its translation is CASSLRVAGVTDTQYF.